One T cell receptor (beta chain) is described in this entry. TCRB libraries came from RNA via three nested multiplex PCR rounds. These TCRB libraries lack any described unique molecular identifiers. Via MiXCR, TCRdb re-called the multiplex PCR reads, giving one row per CDR3 protein. The sample shows more than 13,000 distinct CDR3 sequences, more than 65% of them seen only once. These data originate in a study of tumor-infiltrating lymphocytes in glioblastoma multiforme. V trimming: 2 bases; J trimming: 8 bases; junction bases outside the gene matches: 3. The CDR3 is 14 amino acids. Per germline, CDR1 MNHNS and CDR2 SASEGT.

This receptor was taken from a male donor with glioblastoma. The genes are TRBV6-1 and TRBJ1-4; 9 positions agree with TRBD1. Sequencing was performed on brain tumor tissue. The CDR3 reads CASSETGTGEKLFF. In nucleotides, the CDR3 is TGTGCCAGCAGTGAAACCGGGACAGGGGAAAAACTGTTTTTT.